This TCR beta chain was documented in a study of T cell responses to AZD1222 COVID-19 vaccine. CDR1 and CDR2 from the germline V gene are SGHRS and YFSETQ. This CDR3 spans 15 amino acids. V shed 0 bases, J shed 1 base, and the junction held 3 bases outside the gene matches. TCRdb's table, derived via immunoSEQ multiplex PCR, lists solely in-frame clones and lacks some. The sample includes 55,000 to 80,000 clones, around 80% seen only once; the top ten take around 20%. V is TRBV5-1 and J is TRBJ1-1, with 7 bases matching TRBD1. The source was peripheral blood, collected on day 0 of AZD1222 vaccination. This receptor was obtained from an adult in good health. CDR3 bases: TGCGCCAGCAGCTTGGGACAGGGTGGGAACACTGAAGCTTTCTTT. The encoded protein is CASSLGQGGNTEAFF.